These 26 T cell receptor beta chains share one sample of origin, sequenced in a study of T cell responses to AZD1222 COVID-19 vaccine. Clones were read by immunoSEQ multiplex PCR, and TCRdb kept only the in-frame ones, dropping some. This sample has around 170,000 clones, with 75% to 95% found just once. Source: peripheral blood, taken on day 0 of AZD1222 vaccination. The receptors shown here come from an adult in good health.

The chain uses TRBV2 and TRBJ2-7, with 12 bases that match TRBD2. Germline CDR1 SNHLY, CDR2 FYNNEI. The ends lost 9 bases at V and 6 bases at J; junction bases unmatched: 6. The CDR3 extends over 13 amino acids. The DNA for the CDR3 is TGTGCCAGTGGGACTAGCGGGTTCGCCGAGCAGTACTTC. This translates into CASGTSGFAEQYF.

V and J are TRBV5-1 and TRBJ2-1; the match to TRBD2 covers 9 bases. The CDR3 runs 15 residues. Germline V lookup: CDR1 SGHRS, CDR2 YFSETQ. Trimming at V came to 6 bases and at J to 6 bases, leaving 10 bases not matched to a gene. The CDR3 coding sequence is TGCGCCAGCACTAGGACTAGCGAGGGACGCAATGAGCAGTTCTTC. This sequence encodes CASTRTSEGRNEQFF.

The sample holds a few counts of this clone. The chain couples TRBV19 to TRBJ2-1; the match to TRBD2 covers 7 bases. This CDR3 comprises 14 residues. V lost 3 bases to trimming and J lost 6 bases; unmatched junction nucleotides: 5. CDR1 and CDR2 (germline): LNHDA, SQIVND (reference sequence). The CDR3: CASSIATSINEQFF. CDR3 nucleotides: TGTGCCAGTAGTATTGCGACTAGCATCAATGAGCAGTTCTTC.

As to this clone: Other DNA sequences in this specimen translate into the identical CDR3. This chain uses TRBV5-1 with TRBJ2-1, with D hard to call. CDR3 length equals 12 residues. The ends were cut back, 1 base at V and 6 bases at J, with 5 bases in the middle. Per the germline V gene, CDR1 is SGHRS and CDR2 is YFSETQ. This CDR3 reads CASSLPGNEQFF. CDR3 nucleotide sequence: TGCGCCAGCAGCTTGCCCGGCAATGAGCAGTTCTTC.

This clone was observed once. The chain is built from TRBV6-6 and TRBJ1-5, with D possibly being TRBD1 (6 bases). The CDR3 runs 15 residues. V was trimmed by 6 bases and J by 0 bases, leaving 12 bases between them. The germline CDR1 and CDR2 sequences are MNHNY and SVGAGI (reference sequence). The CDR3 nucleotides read TGTGCCAGCAGGAGGACAGATTATAGCAATCAGCCCCAGCATTTT. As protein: CASRRTDYSNQPQHF.

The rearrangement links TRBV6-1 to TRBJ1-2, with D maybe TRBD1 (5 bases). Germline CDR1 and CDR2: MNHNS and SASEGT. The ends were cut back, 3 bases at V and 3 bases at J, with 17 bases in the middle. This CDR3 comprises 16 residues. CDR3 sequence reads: CASSDGTGRTDYGYTF. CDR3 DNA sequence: TGTGCCAGCAGTGACGGGACGGGGCGGACGGACTATGGCTACACCTTC.

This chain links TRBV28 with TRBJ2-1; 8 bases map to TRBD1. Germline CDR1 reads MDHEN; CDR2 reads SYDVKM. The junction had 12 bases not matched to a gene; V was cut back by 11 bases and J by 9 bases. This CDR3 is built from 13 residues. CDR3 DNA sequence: TGTGCCTCGGACAGGGTCGGCTCGGGTGAGCAGTTCTTC. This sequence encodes CASDRVGSGEQFF.

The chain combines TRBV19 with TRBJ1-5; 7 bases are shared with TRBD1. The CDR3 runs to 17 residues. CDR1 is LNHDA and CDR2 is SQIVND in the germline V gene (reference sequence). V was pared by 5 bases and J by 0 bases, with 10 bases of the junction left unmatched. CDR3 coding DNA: TGTGCCAGTAGTCCAATAGACAGGGAGTATAGCAATCAGCCCCAGCATTTT. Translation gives CASSPIDREYSNQPQHF.

CDR3 sequence reads: CASSSGKVQPQHF. Written as DNA, the CDR3 is TGTGCCAGCAGCTCGGGGAAAGTTCAGCCCCAGCATTTT. The rearrangement links TRBV28 to TRBJ1-5; D is undetermined. The CDR3 has 13 amino acids. V shed 6 bases and J shed 6 bases, with 12 bases lying between them. CDR1 is MDHEN and CDR2 is SYDVKM in the germline V gene.

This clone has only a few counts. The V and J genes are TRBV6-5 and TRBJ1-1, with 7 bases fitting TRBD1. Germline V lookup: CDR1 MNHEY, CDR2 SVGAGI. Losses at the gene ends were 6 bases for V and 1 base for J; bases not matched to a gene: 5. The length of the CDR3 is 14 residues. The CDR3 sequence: CASRSGQPNTEAFF. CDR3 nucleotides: TGTGCCAGCAGATCGGGACAGCCGAACACTGAAGCTTTCTTT.

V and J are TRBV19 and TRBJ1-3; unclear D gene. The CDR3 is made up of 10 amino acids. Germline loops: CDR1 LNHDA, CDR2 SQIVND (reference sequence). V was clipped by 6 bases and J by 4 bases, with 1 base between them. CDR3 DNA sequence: TGTGCCAGTAGCGGAAACACCATATATTTT. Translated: CASSGNTIYF.

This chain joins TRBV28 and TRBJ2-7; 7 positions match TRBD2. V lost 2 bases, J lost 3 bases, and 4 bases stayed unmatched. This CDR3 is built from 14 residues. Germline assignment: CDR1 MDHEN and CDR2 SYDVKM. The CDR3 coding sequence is TGTGCCAGCAGTTTAATGGGGGGGTTCTACGAGCAGTACTTC. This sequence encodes CASSLMGGFYEQYF. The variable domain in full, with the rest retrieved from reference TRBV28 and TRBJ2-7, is DVKVTQSSRYLVKRTGEKVFLECVQDMDHENMFWYRQDPGLGLRLIYFSYDVKMKEKGDIPEGYSVSREKKERFSLILESASTNQTSMYLCASSLMGGFYEQYFGPGTRLTVT.

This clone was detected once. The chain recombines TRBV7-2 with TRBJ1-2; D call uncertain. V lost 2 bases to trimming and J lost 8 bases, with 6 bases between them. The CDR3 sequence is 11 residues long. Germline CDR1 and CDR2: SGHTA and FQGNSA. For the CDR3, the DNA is TGTGCCAGCAGCTTAAACGGAGGCTACACCTTC. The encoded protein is CASSLNGGYTF.

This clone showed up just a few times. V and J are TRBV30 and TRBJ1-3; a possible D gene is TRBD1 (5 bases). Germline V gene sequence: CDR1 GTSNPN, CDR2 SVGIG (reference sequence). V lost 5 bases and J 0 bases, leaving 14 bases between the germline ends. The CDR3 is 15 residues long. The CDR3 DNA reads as TGTGCCTGGTCCCGGGACGGCTTCTCTGGAAACACCATATATTTT. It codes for CAWSRDGFSGNTIYF.

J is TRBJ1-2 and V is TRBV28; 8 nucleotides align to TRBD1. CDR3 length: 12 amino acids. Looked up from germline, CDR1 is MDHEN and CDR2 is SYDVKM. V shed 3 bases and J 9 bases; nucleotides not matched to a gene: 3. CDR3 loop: CASSFTGGSYTF. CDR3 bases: TGTGCCAGCAGTTTTACAGGGGGGAGCTACACCTTC.

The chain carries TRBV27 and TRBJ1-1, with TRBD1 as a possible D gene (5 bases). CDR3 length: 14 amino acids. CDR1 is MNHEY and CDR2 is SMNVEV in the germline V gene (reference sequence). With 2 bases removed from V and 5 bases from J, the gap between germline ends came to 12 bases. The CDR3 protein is CASSLGGVRTEAFF. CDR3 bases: TGTGCCAGCAGTTTAGGGGGTGTTCGTACTGAAGCTTTCTTT.

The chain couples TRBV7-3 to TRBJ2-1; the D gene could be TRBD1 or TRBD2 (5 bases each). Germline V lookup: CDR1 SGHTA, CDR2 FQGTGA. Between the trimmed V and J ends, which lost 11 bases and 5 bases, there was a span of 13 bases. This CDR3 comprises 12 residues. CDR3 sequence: CASGTLNNEQFF. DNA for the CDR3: TGTGCCTCCGGGACCCTTAACAATGAGCAGTTCTTC.

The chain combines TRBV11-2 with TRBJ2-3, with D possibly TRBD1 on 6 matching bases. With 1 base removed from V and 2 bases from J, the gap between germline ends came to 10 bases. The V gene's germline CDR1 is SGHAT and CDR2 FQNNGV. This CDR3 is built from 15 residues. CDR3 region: CASSLVTGITDTQYF. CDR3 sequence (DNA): TGTGCCAGCAGCTTAGTAACAGGGATCACAGATACGCAGTATTTT.

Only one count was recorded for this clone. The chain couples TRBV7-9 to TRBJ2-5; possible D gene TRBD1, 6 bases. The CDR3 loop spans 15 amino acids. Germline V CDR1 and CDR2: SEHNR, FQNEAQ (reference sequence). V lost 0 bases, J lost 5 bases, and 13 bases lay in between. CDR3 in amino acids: CASSLALPGVETQYF. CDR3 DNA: TGTGCCAGCAGCTTAGCGCTCCCAGGGGTTGAGACCCAGTACTTC.

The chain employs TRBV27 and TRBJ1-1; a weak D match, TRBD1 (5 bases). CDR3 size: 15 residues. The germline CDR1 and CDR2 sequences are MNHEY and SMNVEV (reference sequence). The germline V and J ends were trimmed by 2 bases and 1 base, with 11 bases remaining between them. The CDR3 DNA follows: TGTGCCAGCAGTTTACGCCGGGACTGGAACACTGAAGCTTTCTTT. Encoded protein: CASSLRRDWNTEAFF.

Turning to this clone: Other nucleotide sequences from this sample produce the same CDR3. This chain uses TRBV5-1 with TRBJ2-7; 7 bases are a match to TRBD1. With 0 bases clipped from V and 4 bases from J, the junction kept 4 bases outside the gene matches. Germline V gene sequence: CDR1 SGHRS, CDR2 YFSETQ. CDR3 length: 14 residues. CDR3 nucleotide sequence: TGCGCCAGCAGCTTGGGGGACAGCTCATACGAGCAGTACTTC. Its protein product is CASSLGDSSYEQYF.

CDR3: CASKPDRRAHYEQYF. The CDR3 DNA is TGTGCCAGCAAACCTGACAGGAGAGCCCACTACGAGCAGTACTTC. The chain recombines TRBV6-5 with TRBJ2-7; a weak D match, TRBD1 (6 bases). From germline, CDR1 is MNHEY and CDR2 SVGAGI. This CDR3 is built from 15 residues. Trimming removed 7 bases at V and 3 bases at J, with 19 bases between.

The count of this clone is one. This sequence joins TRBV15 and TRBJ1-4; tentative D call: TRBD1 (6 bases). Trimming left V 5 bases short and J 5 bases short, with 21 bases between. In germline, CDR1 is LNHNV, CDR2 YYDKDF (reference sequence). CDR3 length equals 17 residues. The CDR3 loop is CATSPPQRGGPNEKLFF. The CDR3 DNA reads TGTGCCACCAGCCCTCCCCAGAGGGGGGGACCGAATGAAAAACTGTTTTTT.

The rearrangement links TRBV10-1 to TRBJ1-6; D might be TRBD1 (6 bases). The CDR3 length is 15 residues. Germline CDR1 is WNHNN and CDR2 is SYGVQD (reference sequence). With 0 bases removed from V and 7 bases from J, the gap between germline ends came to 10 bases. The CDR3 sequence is CASSESAQGNSPLHF. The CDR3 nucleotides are TGCGCCAGCAGTGAGTCGGCACAGGGAAATTCACCCCTCCACTTT.

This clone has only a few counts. CDR3 in DNA: TGTGCCAGCCTACGACAGTCAGAAAACATTCAGTACTTC. Amino acids: CASLRQSENIQYF. The chain is built from TRBV28 and TRBJ2-4, with D perhaps matching TRBD1 (5 bases). The CDR3 is 13 amino acids. V shed 8 bases and J shed 5 bases, with 13 bases lying between them. CDR1 MDHEN and CDR2 SYDVKM come from the germline V gene.

Written as DNA, the CDR3 is TGTGCCAGCAGTTTACTCTCTTCCCGGACAGGGGGAAACGAGCAGTACTTC. It translates to CASSLLSSRTGGNEQYF. The chain has TRBV28 and TRBJ2-7; 10 bases line up with TRBD1. CDR3 size: 17 residues. Unmatched junction bases numbered 12, after V lost 2 bases and J lost 5 bases. Germline-derived CDR1 and CDR2 are MDHEN and SYDVKM.